A selection of T cell receptor beta chains follows, all from one sample in a study of T cells in Graves' hyperthyroidism and ophthalmopathy. Using its own MiXCR run on the multiplex PCR reads, TCRdb lists one record per CDR3 protein. The data contain roughly 800,000 distinct CDR3 sequences, about two fifths of them singletons. Sequenced input: blood. These receptor sequences come from a man between 18 and 29 years old with Graves' hyperthyroidism. CDR3s include the opening cysteine and the closing phenylalanine or tryptophan. A D gene is named only where the DNA matches it firmly.

length	V	D	CDR3
10	TRBV29-1	NA	CSVRMDTQYF
14	TRBV9	TRBD1	CASGRGTGNTETFF
12	TRBV11-2	NA	CASSKPGYEQYF
13	TRBV7-6	NA	CASSLVVQETQYF
13	TRBV15	NA	CATSRDSTDTQYF
15	TRBV6-6	TRBD1	CASSAGTGEVETQYF
17	TRBV20-1	TRBD2	CSAIGLAGVLYQETQYF
13	TRBV10-3	NA	CASGEQPDQPQHF
13	TRBV12-3/TRBV12-4	NA	CASSPPGGSGYTF
12	TRBV7-2	NA	CASSFDRGTQYF
11	TRBV29-1	TRBD2	CRSAGAGEQYF
13	TRBV29-1	TRBD1	CSVGDSLNTEAFF
15	TRBV9	TRBD2	CASSPHSGPQETQYF
14	TRBV24-1	NA	CATSLGSPNEKLFF
8	TRBV20-1	NA	CSAGYLHF
12	TRBV7-2	NA	CSSNGDYYGYTF
14	TRBV7-2	NA	CASSAEGSGYGYTF
15	TRBV2	NA	CASIESPGQPETQYF
14	TRBV7-3	TRBD2	CASSLYGGYYEQYF
15	TRBV7-2	NA	CASSLGRGPGQPQHF
15	TRBV29-1	NA	CSVEGWAGKGTEAFF
14	TRBV9	NA	CASSQPGYNTEAFF
13	TRBV9	NA	CASSVGSFDEQYF
14	TRBV12-3/TRBV12-4	TRBD1	CASFQGESGIEAFF
16	TRBV10-2	NA	CASRTVTGELSEKLFF
13	TRBV29-1	NA	CSVTGTKSTEAFF
15	TRBV7-9	NA	CASSDVNRPNYGYTF
16	TRBV2	NA	CASSPGVSGRRETQYF
12	TRBV5-1	NA	CASVGPPGTEAF
15	TRBV12-5	NA	CASGLDVDPQETQYF
11	TRBV2	NA	CASMDNEKLFF
17	TRBV19	TRBD2	CASSTLGLAGGRYEQYF
15	TRBV2	NA	CASSGTGENSYGQYF
14	TRBV15	NA	CATSPIVGPYEQYF
14	TRBV5-1	NA	CASRTDITTYEQYF
16	TRBV7-9	TRBD1	CASSTYLGQVHTEAFF
12	TRBV29-1	NA	CSSSSMEGGYTF
12	TRBV10-3	TRBD1	CATGQGLYEQYF
17	TRBV6-5	NA	CASSSGGGSSGANVLTF
14	TRBV29-1	TRBD1	CSADGTDSSYEQYF
14	TRBV2	NA	CASSEGGGTQPQHF
13	TRBV5-1	NA	CASSWDADYGYTF
17	TRBV10-1	NA	CASSERGTGELFFEAFF
13	TRBV15	NA	CATSRDPEGTIYF
15	TRBV7-2	TRBD2	CASSGTRGGQETQYF
15	TRBV6-5	NA	CASSYTSTVNSPLHF
14	TRBV2	NA	CASSLGATVGELFF
16	TRBV15	TRBD2	CATSREASGSYNEQFF